A single sample gave rise to the 21 T cell receptor beta chains below, sequenced in a study of T cells after yellow fever vaccination. TCRdb itself ran the 5' RACE reads through MiXCR, one entry per CDR3 protein. The repertoire includes some 99,000 distinct CDR3 sequences, less than 6% of them detected once, and over 40% sits in the top ten. This specimen was CD8+ T cells sorted from PBMCs, taken 10 days after the yellow fever booster vaccination. Receptor source: a man aged 18-30 years who received the YFV17D yellow fever vaccine.

J is TRBJ2-7 and V is TRBV7-2; D is uncertain. V was shortened by 1 base and J by 3 bases, with 7 bases between the two germline ends. CDR3 size: 13 residues. CDR1 is SGHTA and CDR2 is FQGNSA in the germline V gene. The CDR3 spells CASSLVQNYEQYV. The CDR3 DNA reads TGTGCCAGCAGCTTAGTACAGAACTACGAGCAGTACGTC.

The CDR3 loop reads CASTHKAPNPTDTQYF. In nucleotides, the CDR3 is TGCGCCAGCACCCACAAGGCACCGAATCCCACAGATACGCAGTATTTT. The V and J genes are TRBV5-1 and TRBJ2-3; D remains ambiguous. Germline CDR1 and CDR2: SGHRS and YFSETQ. CDR3 length equals 16 residues. Trimming took off 6 bases at V and 2 bases at J, with 19 bases between the two ends.

The table lists this clonotype with a few counts. The V and J genes are TRBV5-1 and TRBJ2-7, with 7 bases identical to TRBD1. CDR1 SGHRS and CDR2 YFSETQ come from the germline V gene. The J segment lost 1 base and the V segment lost 2 bases, leaving 6 bases of the junction unmatched. The CDR3 is made up of 15 amino acids. The CDR3 DNA reads TGCGCCAGCAGCTTCGGATCGACAGGGTCCTACGAGCAGTACTTC. Translated, it gives CASSFGSTGSYEQYF.

The rearrangement uses TRBV6-1 and TRBJ2-7; the match to TRBD1 covers 11 bases. Germline loops: CDR1 MNHNS, CDR2 SASEGT. This CDR3 is built from 13 residues. J lost 1 base, V lost 11 bases, and 4 bases had no gene match. CDR3 region: CAARDRGSYEQYV. DNA for the CDR3: TGTGCCGCTCGGGACAGGGGGTCCTACGAGCAGTACGTC.

This clonotype was seen only a few times. The chain links TRBV6-5 to TRBJ1-1; TRBD1 is a possible D gene (5 bases). The length of the CDR3 is 14 residues. V lost 2 bases and J lost 5, with 12 bases in between. Germline V lookup: CDR1 MNHEY, CDR2 SVGAGI. CDR3: CASSYVGARTEAFF. The CDR3 nucleotides are TGTGCCAGCAGTTACGTAGGGGCCCGGACTGAAGCTTTCTTT.

This chain connects TRBV29-1 to TRBJ2-7; 8 nucleotides line up with TRBD1. V was pared by 0 bases and J by 1 base, with 2 bases of the junction left unmatched. The CDR3 extends over 14 amino acids. Looked up from germline, CDR1 is SQVTM and CDR2 is ANQGSEA. The CDR3 sequence is CSVEETGESYEQYF. CDR3 nucleotide sequence: TGCAGCGTTGAAGAGACAGGGGAGTCCTACGAGCAGTACTTC.

This clonotype was recorded a few times. This sequence joins TRBV5-5 and TRBJ2-2; TRBD1 agrees at 7 bases. The CDR3 spans 13 residues. V gave up 7 bases and J gave up 5 bases; unmatched junction bases: 5. Per germline, CDR1 SGHKS and CDR2 YYEKEE (reference sequence). CDR3 in amino acids: CASRDSYTGELFF. In nucleotides, the CDR3 is TGTGCCAGCCGGGACAGCTATACCGGGGAGCTGTTTTTT.

This clonotype has more than one count but fewer than ten. The V and J genes are TRBV27 and TRBJ1-1, with D possibly being TRBD1 (6 bases). CDR3 length: 16 residues. The V gene's germline CDR1 is MNHEY and CDR2 SMNVEV (reference sequence). Trimming left V 5 bases short and J 9 bases short, with 25 bases between. CDR3 DNA sequence: TGTGCCAGCAGTATCTATCCCCACACAGAGGGGGTGAAAGCTTTCTTT. It is translated as CASSIYPHTEGVKAFF.

This clonotype was picked up a small number of times. The J gene is TRBJ2-2, the V gene TRBV3-1; 8 bases align to TRBD1. The CDR3 contains 17 residues. CDR1 LGHDT and CDR2 YNNKEL come from the germline V gene (reference sequence). The ends lost 0 bases at V and 4 bases at J; junction bases unmatched: 7. The CDR3 bases are TGTGCCAGCAGCCAAGACTGGCAGGGGGCAGGCACCGGGGAGCTGTTTTTT. Translated: CASSQDWQGAGTGELFF.

This clonotype was recorded many times. V usage is TRBV4-1 and J usage is TRBJ2-1; unclear D gene. The CDR3 totals 12 residues. Trimming took off 3 bases at V and 5 bases at J, with 5 bases between the two ends. Germline values: CDR1 MGHRA, CDR2 YSYEKL. CDR3 in DNA: TGCGCCAGCAGCCAGGGAAACAATGAGCAGTTCTTC. Protein: CASSQGNNEQFF.

This clonotype came up a few times. The chain employs TRBV20-1 and TRBJ1-1; D gene unclear. The CDR3 sequence is 14 residues long. Trimming took off 3 bases at V and 2 bases at J, with 13 bases between the two ends. Germline CDR1 is DFQATT and CDR2 is SNEGSKA (reference sequence). CDR3 coding DNA: TGCAGTGCTAGTGACATTGAGCTTAACACTGAAGCTTTCTTT. Translating gives CSASDIELNTEAFF.

The chain recombines TRBV2 with TRBJ2-1; perhaps TRBD2 as D (5 bases). Germline assignment: CDR1 SNHLY and CDR2 FYNNEI. This CDR3 contains 13 residues. The V and J ends lost 8 bases and 5 bases respectively, with 13 bases between them. CDR3 DNA sequence: TGTGCCAGCGACGGGGAGCCAAACAATGAGCAGTTCTTC. Its protein product is CASDGEPNNEQFF.

The V gene is TRBV27, the J gene TRBJ1-5; tentatively, D is TRBD1 (5 bases). Trimming pared 3 bases from V and 5 bases from J, leaving 14 bases between. Germline values: CDR1 MNHEY, CDR2 SMNVEV (reference sequence). The CDR3 is 15 residues long. CDR3 region: CASSLSRGRHQPQHF. The DNA for the CDR3 is TGTGCCAGCAGTTTGAGCCGGGGGAGGCATCAGCCCCAGCATTTT.

The V and J genes are TRBV5-1 and TRBJ1-3; tentative D call: TRBD1 (5 bases). The CDR3 loop spans 15 amino acids. The germline V gene has CDR1 SGHRS and CDR2 YFSETQ. V dropped 5 bases and J dropped 2 bases, with 14 bases sitting between them. CDR3 in DNA: TGCGCCAGCAGACGCGAGACAGCGACTGGAAACACCATATATTTT. As protein: CASRRETATGNTIYF. Full variable domain (outside the CDR3, taken from reference TRBV5-1 and TRBJ1-3): KAGVTQTPRYLIKTRGQQVTLSCSPISGHRSVSWYQQTPGQGLQFLFEYFSETQRNKGNFPGRFSGRQFSNSRSEMNVSTLELGDSALYLCASRRETATGNTIYFGEGSWLTVV.

The rearrangement joins TRBV9 to TRBJ2-5; TRBD2 matches at 7 bases. The V gene's germline CDR1 is SGDLS and CDR2 YYNGEE. The CDR3 consists of 15 residues. With V trimmed by 2 bases and J by 1 base, 5 bases remained unmatched. Here the CDR3 DNA reads TGTGCCAGCAGCGTCGGCGGGGGTTTCCAAGAGACCCAGTACTTC. It translates to CASSVGGGFQETQYF.

This clonotype was seen a few times. This sequence joins TRBV4-2 and TRBJ2-1; D ambiguous. The CDR3 loop spans 16 amino acids. The germline V and J ends were trimmed by 0 bases and 10 bases, with 19 bases remaining between them. Germline V gives CDR1 LGHNA, CDR2 YNFKEQ. The CDR3 bases are TGTGCCAGCAGCCAAGATCTGAGACTCATATCCAGCGAGCAGTTCTTC. Protein product: CASSQDLRLISSEQFF.

The chain carries TRBV2 and TRBJ1-2, with 7 bases identical to TRBD1. With V trimmed by 5 bases and J by 2 bases, 11 bases remained unmatched. The CDR3 has 16 residues. CDR1 is SNHLY, CDR2 FYNNEI, per germline. The CDR3 sequence is CASSSSGTVLNYGYTF. The CDR3 DNA reads as TGTGCCAGCAGTTCCTCCGGGACAGTGTTGAACTATGGCTACACCTTC.

In this sample, this clonotype turned up many times. The junction and the germline gene differ at one end; a read error may be behind it. This chain connects TRBV7-7 to TRBJ2-1; D is unclear. Germline lookup yields CDR1 SSHAT and CDR2 FNYEAQ (reference sequence). The CDR3 consists of 16 residues. The CDR3 sequence is CASSLGVSPFYNEQFF. The CDR3, as DNA: TGTGCTAGCAGCTTGGGCGTCTCCCCTTTTTACAATGAGCAGTTCTTC.

This clonotype was seen just once. The gene calls are TRBV30 and TRBJ2-7; 14 nucleotides match TRBD2. CDR1 and CDR2 (germline): GTSNPN, SVGIG (reference sequence). This CDR3 is 13 amino acids long. The trim removed 3 bases at V and 6 bases at J, leaving 1 base unmatched. CDR3 sequence reads: CAWSGTSGGEQYV. The DNA of the CDR3 is TGTGCCTGGAGCGGGACTAGCGGGGGCGAGCAGTACGTC.

This clonotype was seen only a few times. The V gene is TRBV27, the J gene TRBJ1-1, with D perhaps matching TRBD1 (5 bases). Trimming took 7 bases from V and 0 from J, leaving 15 bases between them. CDR3 length: 15 amino acids. Germline V gene lookup returns CDR1 MNHEY and CDR2 SMNVEV (reference sequence). DNA for the CDR3: TGTGCCAGCACCCTAAGGAGGGGAATGAACACTGAAGCTTTCTTT. Translated, it gives CASTLRRGMNTEAFF.

The table lists this clonotype with a few counts. The rearrangement uses TRBV5-6 and TRBJ2-7; a possible D gene is TRBD2 (6 bases). V was trimmed by 0 bases and J by 5 bases, leaving 15 bases between them. Germline V gene sequence: CDR1 SGHDT, CDR2 YYEEEE. The CDR3 loop spans 15 amino acids. The CDR3 DNA is TGTGCCAGCAGCTTGGGGGCGGACTACTACAACGAGCAGTACTTC. Its protein is CASSLGADYYNEQYF.